The 30 T cell receptor beta chains below all came from one sample that was sequenced in a study of cytomegalovirus exposure and HLA in healthy donors (dated 2017 in TCRdb). Library construction relied on the immunoSEQ multiplex PCR assay. For the multiplex PCR, a mixture combining 60 forward primers for TCR Vbeta segments and 13 reverse primers for TCR Jbeta segments was used. The table comes from immuneACCESS by way of TCRdb, which keeps in-frame sequences with V and J called. Part of the clones is missing from these tables; in studies checked, under half for an unresolved V gene and the rest for unknown reasons. The sample has around 190,000 clones on record, around 77% of them singletons. The ten largest clones represent just under 3% of the sample. What was sequenced was PBMCs. These receptors came from a woman in her thirties in good health and CMV-seronegative.

V usage is TRBV7-8 and J usage is TRBJ1-2; TRBD1 is a possible D gene (5 bases). Trimming took off 3 bases at V and 5 bases at J, with 19 bases between the two ends. CDR1 and CDR2 from the germline V gene are SGHVS and FQNEAQ. The CDR3 is 16 residues long. The CDR3 DNA sequence: TGTGCCAGCAGCTTTTTATTAGGGGATCGCCCTTATGGCTACACCTTC. This encodes CASSFLLGDRPYGYTF.

The CDR3 sequence: CASSRTTGGNYEQYF. CDR3 bases: TGTGCCAGCTCGCGGACCACAGGGGGGAACTACGAGCAGTACTTC. The gene calls are TRBV18 and TRBJ2-7, with 8 bases lining up with TRBD1. Germline lookup yields CDR1 KGHSH and CDR2 LQKENI. V dropped 6 bases and J dropped 3; count of bases not matched to a gene: 10. The CDR3 runs to 15 residues.

The chain carries TRBV19 and TRBJ1-2; D uncertain. Germline V gene sequence: CDR1 LNHDA, CDR2 SQIVND (reference sequence). This CDR3 is 13 amino acids long. Trimming removed 1 base from V and 3 bases from J, with 6 bases in between. This chain's CDR3 is CASSIGEDYGYTF. The CDR3, as DNA: TGTGCCAGTAGTATAGGGGAGGACTATGGCTACACCTTC.

The chain is built from TRBV5-6 and TRBJ2-5; TRBD2 matches 8 bases. This CDR3 spans 16 amino acids. Germline trimming cut 2 bases from V and 7 bases from J; bases unmatched to any gene: 13. From germline, CDR1 is SGHDT and CDR2 YYEEEE. The CDR3 region is CASSFPSGAGGPTQYF. The DNA for the CDR3 is TGTGCCAGCAGCTTCCCCTCTGGGGCGGGAGGACCGACCCAGTACTTC.

This rearrangement joins TRBV6-1 to TRBJ2-3; D not certain. There are 14 residues in the CDR3. V was trimmed by 5 bases and J by 0 bases, leaving 9 bases between them. Per the germline V gene, CDR1 is MNHNS and CDR2 is SASEGT. The CDR3 region is CASSRVTSTDTQYF. Here the CDR3 DNA reads TGTGCCAGCAGTCGGGTTACTAGCACAGATACGCAGTATTTT.

This clone was observed a single time. This chain uses TRBV5-4 with TRBJ1-2; TRBD1 might be the D (5 bases). V was pared by 4 bases and J by 3 bases, with 16 bases between. CDR1 is SGHNT, CDR2 YYREEE, per germline (reference sequence). CDR3 length: 15 amino acids. The CDR3 loop reads CASSVRSTADYGYTF. Written as DNA, the CDR3 is TGTGCCAGCAGCGTGCGATCGACAGCCGACTATGGCTACACCTTC. The full variable domain, rest sourced from reference TRBV5-4 and TRBJ1-2, is ETGVTQSPTHLIKTRGQQVTLRCSSQSGHNTVSWYQQALGQGPQFIFQYYREEENGRGNFPPRFSGLQFPNYSSELNVNALELDDSALYLCASSVRSTADYGYTFGSGTRLTVV.

The chain combines TRBV9 with TRBJ1-5; D not certain. Trimming shortened V by 4 bases and J by 0 bases, and 5 bases separated the two germline ends. Germline loops: CDR1 SGDLS, CDR2 YYNGEE. The CDR3 consists of 13 residues. The CDR3 nucleotides read TGTGCCAGCAGCCCTAATAGCAATCAGCCCCAGCATTTT. Its protein is CASSPNSNQPQHF.

This clone was seen once. The J gene is TRBJ2-7, the V gene TRBV2; D possibly corresponds to TRBD2 (7 bases). Germline CDR1 reads SNHLY; CDR2 reads FYNNEI. V was shortened by 4 bases and J by 4 bases, with 14 bases between the two germline ends. The CDR3 length is 14 residues. The CDR3 sequence: CASSVGGGKYEQYF. Here the CDR3 DNA reads TGTGCCAGCAGTGTGGGCGGGGGCAAGTACGAGCAGTACTTC.

The chain couples TRBV7-3 to TRBJ2-3, with TRBD2 matching 16 bases. This CDR3 region has 20 residues. The V segment lost 4 bases and the J segment 4 bases; nucleotides outside the gene matches: 14. Per the germline V gene, CDR1 is SGHTA and CDR2 is FQGTGA. CDR3 sequence: CASSSGLAGGLGYYSDTQYF. Written as DNA, the CDR3 is TGTGCCAGCAGCTCGGGACTAGCGGGGGGGCTGGGTTATTATTCAGATACGCAGTATTTT.

The rearrangement joins TRBV19 to TRBJ1-5; D might be TRBD1 (6 bases). Germline V gene data show CDR1 as LNHDA and CDR2 as SQIVND (reference sequence). V shed 5 bases and J shed 1 base, with 18 bases lying between them. This CDR3 has 17 residues. CDR3 region: CASSLRGNTRSNQPQHF. For the CDR3, the DNA is TGTGCCAGTAGTCTCAGGGGCAATACGAGGAGCAATCAGCCCCAGCATTTT.

The chain couples TRBV27 to TRBJ2-6, with unresolved D. Germline V gives CDR1 MNHEY, CDR2 SMNVEV (reference sequence). CDR3 size: 14 residues. V was clipped by 2 bases and J by 1 base, with 3 bases between them. CDR3 sequence reads: CASSLQSGANVLTF. The CDR3 nucleotides read TGTGCCAGCAGTTTACAATCTGGGGCCAACGTCCTGACTTTC.

The V gene is TRBV2, the J gene TRBJ2-7; 10 positions match TRBD1. The CDR3 consists of 16 residues. J was trimmed by 3 bases and V by 7 bases; bases with no gene match: 12. CDR1 is SNHLY, CDR2 FYNNEI, per germline. CDR3 residues: CASIGTGENEDYEQYF. Here the CDR3 DNA reads TGTGCCAGCATAGGGACAGGGGAAAATGAGGACTACGAGCAGTACTTC. Looking up the rest from reference TRBV2 and TRBJ2-7 gives the full variable domain: EPEVTQTPSHQVTQMGQEVILRCVPISNHLYFYWYRQILGQKVEFLVSFYNNEISEKSEIFDDQFSVERPDGSNFTLKIRSTKLEDSAMYFCASIGTGENEDYEQYFGPGTRLTVT.

This rearrangement joins TRBV5-1 to TRBJ2-3; the D gene is possibly TRBD2 (6 bases). The germline CDR1 and CDR2 sequences are SGHRS and YFSETQ. The CDR3 covers 16 residues. The V end lost 0 bases, the J end lost 5 bases, and 16 bases lay between the germline ends. This CDR3 reads CASSLAAGSPLDTQYF. The CDR3 region has the DNA TGCGCCAGCAGCTTGGCGGCGGGGAGCCCGTTAGATACGCAGTATTTT.

The chain employs TRBV4-2 and TRBJ2-1; TRBD2 agrees at 7 bases. CDR1 LGHNA and CDR2 YNFKEQ come from the germline V gene. CDR3 length equals 15 residues. V trimming: 5 bases; J trimming: 5 bases; junction bases outside the gene matches: 9. CDR3 bases: TGTGCCAGCAGCTCGACGGGGGGTCACCACAATGAGCAGTTCTTC. This gives the protein CASSSTGGHHNEQFF.

The chain carries TRBV18 and TRBJ1-2, with TRBD1 matching over 8 bases. CDR1 is KGHSH and CDR2 is LQKENI in the germline V gene. The trim removed 2 bases at V and 4 bases at J, leaving 3 bases unmatched. The CDR3 is 14 residues long. The CDR3 protein is CASSPNRGGYGYTF. The CDR3 nucleotides are TGTGCCAGCTCACCAAACAGGGGGGGCTATGGCTACACCTTC.

Concerning this clone: Other DNA sequences in the same sample also yield this CDR3. The J gene is TRBJ2-3, the V gene TRBV9; possibly TRBD2 for D (5 bases). With 0 bases removed from V and 0 bases from J, the gap between germline ends came to 8 bases. The CDR3 runs 15 residues. Germline V gives CDR1 SGDLS, CDR2 YYNGEE. This CDR3 is CASSVVPGSTDTQYF. In DNA, the CDR3 is TGTGCCAGCAGCGTAGTCCCGGGGAGCACAGATACGCAGTATTTT.

V is TRBV27 and J is TRBJ1-2; TRBD1 matches 7 bases. The ends lost 2 bases at V and 6 bases at J; junction bases unmatched: 15. There are 17 residues in the CDR3. Germline assignment: CDR1 MNHEY and CDR2 SMNVEV (reference sequence). The CDR3 sequence is CASSLHLRQGDLNGYTF. As DNA, the CDR3 is TGTGCCAGCAGTTTACACCTTCGACAGGGAGATTTGAATGGCTACACCTTC.

As regards this clone: The conserved phenylalanine or tryptophan is not found at the CDR3 terminus, so this likely reflects a read error. The gene calls are TRBV6-4 and TRBJ2-6; a weak D match, TRBD1 (6 bases). This CDR3 has 16 amino acids. Trimming cost V 4 bases and J 4 bases, with 14 bases left between them. Germline CDR1 and CDR2: MRHNA and SNTAGT. The CDR3 region has the DNA TGTGCCAGCAGTGCCAGGGGTGCGACCGGGGCCAACGTCCTGACTCTC. This encodes CASSARGATGANVLTL.

This clone was counted a few times. V is TRBV6-1 and J is TRBJ1-2; 9 nucleotides line up with TRBD1. Germline assignment: CDR1 MNHNS and CDR2 SASEGT. V lost 8 bases to trimming and J lost 7 bases; unmatched junction nucleotides: 8. This CDR3 has 13 amino acids. The CDR3 spells CASLYRGRIGYTF. In DNA, the CDR3 is TGTGCCAGCCTATACAGGGGGCGGATTGGCTACACCTTC.

There are a few counts of this clone. The chain links TRBV19 to TRBJ1-2; D is possibly TRBD1 (5 bases). The germline V gene has CDR1 LNHDA and CDR2 SQIVND (reference sequence). V lost 3 bases and J lost 7, with 12 bases in between. CDR3 length: 13 residues. CDR3 protein: CASSIRGVRGYTF. The CDR3 coding sequence is TGTGCCAGTAGTATTAGGGGTGTACGTGGCTACACCTTC.

Comment on this clone: A read error may produce the germline difference seen at one junction end. The J gene is TRBJ1-1, the V gene TRBV7-9; D possibly corresponds to TRBD1 (5 bases). Germline V CDR1 and CDR2: SEHNR, FQNEAQ (reference sequence). This CDR3 region has 12 residues. CDR3 in amino acids: CSSSLGHSEAFF. Here the CDR3 DNA reads TGTTCCAGCAGCTTAGGACACTCTGAAGCTTTCTTT.

The chain recombines TRBV11-2 with TRBJ1-1; TRBD1 is a possible D gene (6 bases). V lost 5 bases, J lost 4 bases, and 20 bases lay in between. The CDR3 sequence is 16 residues long. Germline values: CDR1 SGHAT, CDR2 FQNNGV. CDR3 sequence: CASSLSSGTNATEAFF. The CDR3 bases are TGTGCCAGCAGCCTCTCCTCCGGGACAAACGCCACTGAAGCTTTCTTT. Full variable domain (remainder filled in from reference TRBV11-2 and TRBJ1-1): EAGVAQSPRYKIIEKRQSVAFWCNPISGHATLYWYQQILGQGPKLLIQFQNNGVVDDSQLPKDRFSAERLKGVDSTLKIQPAKLEDSAVYLCASSLSSGTNATEAFFGQGTRLTVV.

This chain joins TRBV4-2 and TRBJ2-7, with a weak D call TRBD2 (5 bases). This CDR3 spans 16 amino acids. V lost 1 base and J 2 bases, leaving 15 bases between the germline ends. CDR1 LGHNA and CDR2 YNFKEQ come from the germline V gene. The CDR3: CASSQGGVGKTYEQYF. The CDR3 DNA is TGTGCCAGCAGCCAAGGGGGAGTAGGGAAGACCTACGAGCAGTACTTC.

V is TRBV6-1 and J is TRBJ2-7, with 7 positions matching TRBD1. The CDR3 is 14 residues long. Germline-derived CDR1 and CDR2 are MNHNS and SASEGT. After removal of 8 bases from V and 2 bases from J, the junction contained 9 bases not matched to a gene. The chain's CDR3 is CASVPHQGAYEQYF. The CDR3 nucleotides are TGTGCCAGCGTACCACACCAGGGGGCCTACGAGCAGTACTTC.

This chain joins TRBV28 and TRBJ2-2, with a tentative D call TRBD2 (7 bases). The CDR3 is 15 residues long. The V gene lost 6 bases and the J gene lost 6 bases, with 17 bases spanning the gap. Germline V CDR1 and CDR2: MDHEN, SYDVKM. The CDR3 nucleotides read TGTGCCAGCAGGTCACCTGGAGGGGGGGCCGGGGAGCTGTTTTTT. This translates into CASRSPGGGAGELFF.

This clone was observed a handful of times. This chain uses TRBV7-6 with TRBJ2-7, with a tentative D call TRBD1 (7 bases). V was cut by 5 bases and J by 2 bases, with 19 bases left in between. Germline V gene sequence: CDR1 SGHVS, CDR2 FNYEAQ. CDR3 size: 16 residues. CDR3 sequence reads: CASSGRQGGMPYEQYF. For the CDR3, the DNA is TGTGCCAGCAGCGGGCGACAGGGAGGAATGCCCTACGAGCAGTACTTC. The whole variable domain, filled in from reference TRBV7-6 and TRBJ2-7, reads GAGVSQSPRYKVTKRGQDVALRCDPISGHVSLYWYRQALGQGPEFLTYFNYEAQQDKSGLPNDRFSAERPEGSISTLTIQRTEQRDSAMYRCASSGRQGGMPYEQYFGPGTRLTVT.

This clone is a singleton in its sample. The rearrangement joins TRBV11-2 to TRBJ1-6; 8 nucleotides line up with TRBD1. Germline CDR1 reads SGHAT; CDR2 reads FQNNGV. With 3 bases clipped from V and 8 bases from J, the junction kept 3 bases outside the gene matches. The CDR3 spans 14 residues. CDR3 DNA sequence: TGTGCCAGCAGCTTCACAGGGGGATATTCACCCCTCCACTTT. The encoded protein is CASSFTGGYSPLHF.

The chain has TRBV7-2 and TRBJ1-5, with D uncertain. Trimming took off 1 base at V and 3 bases at J, with 4 bases between the two ends. This CDR3 is 13 amino acids long. Germline assignment: CDR1 SGHTA and CDR2 FQGNSA. The CDR3 loop is CASSLVSNQPQHF. CDR3 in DNA: TGTGCCAGCAGCTTAGTATCCAATCAGCCCCAGCATTTT.

The rearrangement links TRBV5-4 to TRBJ2-2; no reliable D call. The germline V gene has CDR1 SGHNT and CDR2 YYREEE (reference sequence). The ends were cut back, 1 base at V and 5 bases at J, with 6 bases in the middle. CDR3 size: 13 residues. CDR3 amino acids: CASSLTSTGELFF. The CDR3 nucleotides read TGTGCCAGCAGCTTGACCAGTACCGGGGAGCTGTTTTTT.

In this sample, this clone turned up a few times. The chain employs TRBV19 and TRBJ1-5; D is possibly TRBD1 (6 bases). The CDR3 loop spans 14 amino acids. The ends were cut back, 11 bases at V and 2 bases at J, with 16 bases in the middle. CDR1 and CDR2 (germline): LNHDA, SQIVND (reference sequence). This chain's CDR3 is CASSGQGGNQPQHF. The DNA of the CDR3 is TGTGCCTCTTCGGGACAAGGAGGCAATCAGCCCCAGCATTTT.